These 5 T cell receptor beta chains were all obtained from the same sample, sequenced in a study of blood T cell repertoires in COVID-19. Some clones are missing from TCRdb's copy, which holds only in-frame ones; the method was immunoSEQ multiplex PCR. The sample yields around 97,000 clones, 89% seen once. What was sequenced was peripheral blood. These receptors all come from an elderly woman in a cohort sampled during active COVID-19.

The V and J genes are TRBV28 and TRBJ2-1; possibly TRBD2 for D (5 bases). The V and J ends lost 11 bases and 0 bases respectively, with 11 bases between them. The CDR3 loop spans 13 amino acids. CDR1 and CDR2 from the germline V gene are MDHEN and SYDVKM. CDR3 coding DNA: TGTGCCGCCGTGGGGAGCTCCTACAATGAGCAGTTCTTC. Translating it yields CAAVGSSYNEQFF.

The chain couples TRBV9 to TRBJ2-3; possible D gene TRBD2, 5 bases. The V gene lost 3 bases and the J gene lost 2 bases, with 13 bases spanning the gap. Looked up from germline, CDR1 is SGDLS and CDR2 is YYNGEE. This CDR3 contains 15 residues. CDR3 loop: CASSATGGYTDTQYF. DNA for the CDR3: TGTGCCAGCAGCGCGACGGGCGGGTACACAGATACGCAGTATTTT.

This chain uses TRBV7-9 with TRBJ1-3; 7 positions agree with TRBD1. Unmatched junction bases numbered 10, after V lost 5 bases and J lost 0 bases. The V gene's germline CDR1 is SEHNR and CDR2 FQNEAQ (reference sequence). This CDR3 region has 17 residues. CDR3 in amino acids: CASSGQLRDSSGNTIYF. The CDR3 bases are TGTGCCAGCAGCGGGCAACTCAGGGACAGCTCTGGAAACACCATATATTTT.

The V call is TRBV23-1, the J call TRBJ1-2; perhaps TRBD1 as D (6 bases). TRBV23-1 falls under the ORF class, with uncertain function. This CDR3 region has 15 residues. The V end was cut by 2 bases, the J end by 1 base, with 11 bases between. CDR3 region: CASSQERGNNYGYTF. The CDR3 DNA is TGCGCCAGCAGTCAAGAAAGGGGGAATAACTATGGCTACACCTTC.

The chain links TRBV6-5 to TRBJ2-7; 7 bases are a match to TRBD1. Germline V lookup: CDR1 MNHEY, CDR2 SVGAGI. After removal of 5 bases from V and 5 bases from J, the junction contained 12 bases not matched to a gene. The CDR3 is made up of 15 amino acids. The CDR3 sequence: CASSRGDRETHEQYF. Here the CDR3 DNA reads TGTGCCAGCAGTAGGGGAGACAGGGAAACACACGAGCAGTACTTC.